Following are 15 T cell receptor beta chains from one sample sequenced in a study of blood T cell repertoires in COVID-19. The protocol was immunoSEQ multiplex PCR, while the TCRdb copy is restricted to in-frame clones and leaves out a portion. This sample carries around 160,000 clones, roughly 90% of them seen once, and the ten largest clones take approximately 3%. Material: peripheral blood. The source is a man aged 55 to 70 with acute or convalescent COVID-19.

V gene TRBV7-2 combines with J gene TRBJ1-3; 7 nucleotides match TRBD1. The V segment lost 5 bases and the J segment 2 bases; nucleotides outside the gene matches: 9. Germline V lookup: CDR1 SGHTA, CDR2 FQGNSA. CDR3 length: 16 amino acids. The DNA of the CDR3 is TGTGCCAGCAGCCCGGCGGGACAGAGGACTGGAAACACCATATATTTT. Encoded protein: CASSPAGQRTGNTIYF.

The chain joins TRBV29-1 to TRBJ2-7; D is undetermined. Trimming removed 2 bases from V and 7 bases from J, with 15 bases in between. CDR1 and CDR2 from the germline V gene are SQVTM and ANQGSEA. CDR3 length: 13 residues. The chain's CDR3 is CSVERSSRGEQYF. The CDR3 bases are TGCAGCGTTGAAAGGTCCTCACGCGGAGAGCAGTACTTC.

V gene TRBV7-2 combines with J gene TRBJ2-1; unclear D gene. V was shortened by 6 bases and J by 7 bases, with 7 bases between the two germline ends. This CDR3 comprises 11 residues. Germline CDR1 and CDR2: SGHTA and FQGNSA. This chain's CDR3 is CASRFVNEQFF. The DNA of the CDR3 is TGTGCCAGCAGATTTGTAAATGAGCAGTTCTTC.

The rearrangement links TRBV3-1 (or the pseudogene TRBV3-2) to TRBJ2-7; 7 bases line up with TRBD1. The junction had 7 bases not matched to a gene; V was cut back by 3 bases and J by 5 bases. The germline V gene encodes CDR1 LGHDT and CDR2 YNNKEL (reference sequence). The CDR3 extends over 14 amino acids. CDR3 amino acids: CASSHRQGLHEQYF. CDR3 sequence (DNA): TGTGCCAGCAGCCACCGACAGGGTCTACACGAGCAGTACTTC.

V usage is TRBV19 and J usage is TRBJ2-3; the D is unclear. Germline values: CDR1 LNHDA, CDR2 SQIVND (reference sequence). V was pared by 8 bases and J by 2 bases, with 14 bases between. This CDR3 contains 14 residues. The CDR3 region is CASRLGSFTDTQYF. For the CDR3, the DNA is TGTGCCAGTCGCCTCGGGTCCTTCACAGATACGCAGTATTTT. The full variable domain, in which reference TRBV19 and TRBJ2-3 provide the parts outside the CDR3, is DGGITQSPKYLFRKEGQNVTLSCEQNLNHDAMYWYRQDPGQGLRLIYYSQIVNDFQKGDIAEGYSVSREKKESFPLTVTSAQKNPTAFYLCASRLGSFTDTQYFGPGTRLTVL.

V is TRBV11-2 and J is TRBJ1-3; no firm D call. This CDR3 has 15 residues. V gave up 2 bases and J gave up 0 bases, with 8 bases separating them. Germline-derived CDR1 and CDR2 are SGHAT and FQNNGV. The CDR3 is CASSLLRASGNTIYF. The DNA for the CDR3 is TGTGCCAGCAGCTTACTGCGGGCCTCTGGAAACACCATATATTTT.

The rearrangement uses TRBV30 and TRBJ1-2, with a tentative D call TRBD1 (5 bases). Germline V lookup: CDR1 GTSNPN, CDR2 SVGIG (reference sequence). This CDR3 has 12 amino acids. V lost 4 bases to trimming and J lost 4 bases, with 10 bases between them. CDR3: CAWKGGTYGYTF. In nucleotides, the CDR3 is TGTGCCTGGAAGGGCGGGACCTATGGCTACACCTTC.

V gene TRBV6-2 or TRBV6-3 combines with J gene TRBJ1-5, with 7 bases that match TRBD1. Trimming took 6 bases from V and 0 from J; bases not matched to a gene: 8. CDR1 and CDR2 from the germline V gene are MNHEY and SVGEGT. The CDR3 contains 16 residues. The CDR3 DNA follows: TGTGCCAGCAGCCGAAATACAGGGGATAGCAATCAGCCCCAGCATTTT. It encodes CASSRNTGDSNQPQHF.

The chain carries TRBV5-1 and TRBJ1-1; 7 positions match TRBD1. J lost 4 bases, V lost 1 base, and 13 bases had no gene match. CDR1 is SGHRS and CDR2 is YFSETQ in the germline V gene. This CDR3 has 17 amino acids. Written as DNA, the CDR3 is TGCGCCAGCAGCTTGTCGCTCCAGGCCAGGGGGGTCACTGAAGCTTTCTTT. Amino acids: CASSLSLQARGVTEAFF.

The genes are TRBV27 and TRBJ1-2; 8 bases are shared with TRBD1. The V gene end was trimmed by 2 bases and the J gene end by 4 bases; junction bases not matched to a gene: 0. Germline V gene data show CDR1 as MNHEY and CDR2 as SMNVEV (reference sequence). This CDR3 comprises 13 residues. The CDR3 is CASSLTGGYGYTF. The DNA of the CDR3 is TGTGCCAGCAGTTTAACAGGGGGCTATGGCTACACCTTC.

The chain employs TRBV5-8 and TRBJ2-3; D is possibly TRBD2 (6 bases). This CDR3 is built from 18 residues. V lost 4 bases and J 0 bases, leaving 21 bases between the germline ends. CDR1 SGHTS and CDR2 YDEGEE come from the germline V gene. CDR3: CASSRGTISPGSTDTQYF. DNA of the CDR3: TGTGCCAGCAGCCGCGGGACCATCTCCCCGGGGAGCACAGATACGCAGTATTTT.

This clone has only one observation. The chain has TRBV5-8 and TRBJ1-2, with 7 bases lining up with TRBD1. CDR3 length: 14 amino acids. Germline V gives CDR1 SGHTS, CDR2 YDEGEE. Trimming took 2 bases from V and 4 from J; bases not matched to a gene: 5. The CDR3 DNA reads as TGTGCCAGCAGCTTAGACAGGGCGGCCTATGGCTACACCTTC. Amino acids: CASSLDRAAYGYTF.

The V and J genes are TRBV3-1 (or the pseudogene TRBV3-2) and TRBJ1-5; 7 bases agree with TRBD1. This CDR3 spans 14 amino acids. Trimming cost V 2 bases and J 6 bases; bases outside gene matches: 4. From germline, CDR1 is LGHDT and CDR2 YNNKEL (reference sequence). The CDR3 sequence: CASSQQGEGQPQHF. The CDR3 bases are TGTGCCAGCAGCCAACAGGGGGAAGGTCAGCCCCAGCATTTT.

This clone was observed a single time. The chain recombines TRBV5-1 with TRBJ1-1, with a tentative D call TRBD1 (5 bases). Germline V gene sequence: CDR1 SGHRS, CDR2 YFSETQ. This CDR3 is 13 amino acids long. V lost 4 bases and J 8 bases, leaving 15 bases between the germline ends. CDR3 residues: CASSPGTGVEAFF. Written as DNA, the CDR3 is TGCGCCAGCAGCCCGGGTACAGGTGTGGAAGCTTTCTTT.

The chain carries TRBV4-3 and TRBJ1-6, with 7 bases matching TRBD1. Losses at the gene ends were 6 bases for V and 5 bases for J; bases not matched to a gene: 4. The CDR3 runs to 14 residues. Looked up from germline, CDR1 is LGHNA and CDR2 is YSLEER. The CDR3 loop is CASRRDSDNSPLHF. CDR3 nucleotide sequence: TGCGCCAGCAGACGGGACAGCGATAATTCACCCCTCCACTTT.